A selection of T cell receptor beta chains follows, all from one sample in a study of cytomegalovirus exposure and HLA in healthy donors. The assay was immunoSEQ multiplex PCR, and TCRdb's table has in-frame clones only and misses some. The table has approximately 100,000 clones, 74% seen once; the top ten hold approximately 2.2%. The sequenced sample was PBMCs. These receptors came from a human donor in good health. Both conserved end residues are part of each CDR3. Fields, in order: D gene, CDR3 length, J gene, V gene, clone size, CDR3 DNA, CDR3 protein. The D gene is left open where the match is weak. The size field is filled for only some rows; it gives once, few, many or a size class.

d_gene: TRBD1; len: 16; j_gene: TRBJ2-7; v_gene: TRBV27; abundance: NA; CDR3nt: TGTGCCAGCGAGCCACTTTCGGGACAGTACCCCTACGAGCAGTACTTC; CDR3aa: CASEPLSGQYPYEQYF
d_gene: NA; len: 13; j_gene: TRBJ2-3; v_gene: TRBV2; abundance: NA; CDR3nt: TGTGCCAGCAGTGACCTATCCACAGATACGCAGTATTTT; CDR3aa: CASSDLSTDTQYF
d_gene: NA; len: 13; j_gene: TRBJ2-5; v_gene: TRBV6-5; abundance: NA; CDR3nt: TGTGCCAGCAGTTACAGGGAGTACGAGACCCAGTACTTC; CDR3aa: CASSYREYETQYF
d_gene: NA; len: 16; j_gene: TRBJ2-5; v_gene: TRBV5-6; abundance: few; CDR3nt: TGTGCCAGCAGCTCCTCCCTTAGGGGCGTCGGGGAGACCCAGTACTTC; CDR3aa: CASSSSLRGVGETQYF
d_gene: NA; len: 15; j_gene: TRBJ2-2; v_gene: TRBV30; abundance: NA; CDR3nt: TGTGCCTGGAGTGAGAGTAATACCAACACCGGGGAGCTGTTTTTT; CDR3aa: CAWSESNTNTGELFF
d_gene: NA; len: 12; j_gene: TRBJ2-7; v_gene: TRBV2; abundance: NA; CDR3nt: TGTGCCAGCGGCAGTAATTCCTACGAGCAGTACTTC; CDR3aa: CASGSNSYEQYF
d_gene: TRBD1; len: 14; j_gene: TRBJ1-2; v_gene: TRBV5-1; abundance: few; CDR3nt: TGCGCCAGCAGCTCCGGGACAGAGAACTATGGCTACACCTTC; CDR3aa: CASSSGTENYGYTF
d_gene: TRBD1; len: 14; j_gene: TRBJ1-1; v_gene: TRBV6-4; abundance: NA; CDR3nt: TGTGCCAGCAGGGGAGGGGACAGGGACACTGAAGCTTTCTTT; CDR3aa: CASRGGDRDTEAFF
d_gene: NA; len: 15; j_gene: TRBJ1-6; v_gene: TRBV7-9; abundance: NA; CDR3nt: TGTGCCAGCAGCCGACGGGGGACCTATAATTCACCCCTCCACTTT; CDR3aa: CASSRRGTYNSPLHF
d_gene: TRBD2; len: 16; j_gene: TRBJ2-5; v_gene: TRBV5-1; abundance: NA; CDR3nt: TGCGCCAGCAGCCCTTTGGGGGGGGGTGCCTCAGAGACCCAGTACTTC; CDR3aa: CASSPLGGGASETQYF
d_gene: NA; len: 11; j_gene: TRBJ2-5; v_gene: TRBV5-1; abundance: NA; CDR3nt: TGCGCCAGCGAGGACCAAGAGACCCAGTACTTC; CDR3aa: CASEDQETQYF
d_gene: TRBD2; len: 17; j_gene: TRBJ2-1; v_gene: TRBV5-6; abundance: NA; CDR3nt: TGTGCCAGCAGCTCCTCGTATAGCGGGCGAACCTACAATGAGCAGTTCTTC; CDR3aa: CASSSSYSGRTYNEQFF
d_gene: TRBD1; len: 14; j_gene: TRBJ1-5; v_gene: TRBV6-6; abundance: once; CDR3nt: TGTGCCACTACACAGGGGGCGAGGAATCAGCCCCAGCATTTT; CDR3aa: CATTQGARNQPQHF
d_gene: NA; len: 13; j_gene: TRBJ2-3; v_gene: TRBV15; abundance: NA; CDR3nt: TGTGCCACCAGCAGAGATAGGAGGAATACGCAGTATTTT; CDR3aa: CATSRDRRNTQYF
d_gene: TRBD2; len: 14; j_gene: TRBJ2-5; v_gene: TRBV15; abundance: NA; CDR3nt: TGTGCCACCAGTTGGACTAGCGGGGAAGAGACCCAGTACTTC; CDR3aa: CATSWTSGEETQYF
d_gene: NA; len: 13; j_gene: TRBJ2-7; v_gene: TRBV10-1; abundance: NA; CDR3nt: TGCGCCAGCAGTGAGTCCGGAGCTTACGAGCAGTACTTC; CDR3aa: CASSESGAYEQYF
d_gene: NA; len: 15; j_gene: TRBJ2-5; v_gene: TRBV13; abundance: few; CDR3nt: TGTGCCAGCAGCCCCTCCGGGTCACTCCAAGAGACCCAGTACTTC; CDR3aa: CASSPSGSLQETQYF
d_gene: NA; len: 13; j_gene: TRBJ1-1; v_gene: TRBV28; abundance: NA; CDR3nt: TGTGCCAGTAGGCGTGGGAGTCACACTGAAGCTTTCTTT; CDR3aa: CASRRGSHTEAFF
d_gene: NA; len: 15; j_gene: TRBJ2-7; v_gene: TRBV13; abundance: few; CDR3nt: TGTGCCAGCAGCTTAATTGCGGGGCCGGGCTACGAGCAGTACTTC; CDR3aa: CASSLIAGPGYEQYF
d_gene: NA; len: 14; j_gene: TRBJ1-2; v_gene: TRBV4-2; abundance: NA; CDR3nt: TGTGCCAGCAGCCAGAACTGGGAGTCCTATGGCTACACCTTC; CDR3aa: CASSQNWESYGYTF
d_gene: NA; len: 13; j_gene: TRBJ1-1; v_gene: TRBV30; abundance: NA; CDR3nt: TGTGCCTGGGCAGGGGAAGTGAACACTGAAGCTTTCTTT; CDR3aa: CAWAGEVNTEAFF
d_gene: NA; len: 16; j_gene: TRBJ1-2; v_gene: TRBV5-1; abundance: NA; CDR3nt: TGCGCCAGCAGCCCGGGTACGGGGTTCCCGGGCTATGGCTACACCTTC; CDR3aa: CASSPGTGFPGYGYTF
d_gene: NA; len: 14; j_gene: TRBJ1-1; v_gene: TRBV9; abundance: NA; CDR3nt: TGTGCCAGCAGCGTAGCTCCAGGGGAGACTGAAGCTTTCTTT; CDR3aa: CASSVAPGETEAFF
d_gene: NA; len: 14; j_gene: TRBJ1-1; v_gene: TRBV9; abundance: NA; CDR3nt: TGTGCCAGCAGCGTAGACGGGAGGAACACTGAAGCTTTCTTT; CDR3aa: CASSVDGRNTEAFF
d_gene: NA; len: 15; j_gene: TRBJ1-5; v_gene: TRBV19; abundance: NA; CDR3nt: TGTGCCAGTAGACGTCCAGGAAATTGGAATCAGCCCCAGCATTTT; CDR3aa: CASRRPGNWNQPQHF
d_gene: NA; len: 13; j_gene: TRBJ1-2; v_gene: TRBV10-3; abundance: NA; CDR3nt: TGTGCCATCAGTGAACGGGGGAACTATGGCTACACCTTC; CDR3aa: CAISERGNYGYTF
d_gene: TRBD1; len: 13; j_gene: TRBJ1-4; v_gene: TRBV28; abundance: once; CDR3nt: TGTGCCAGCAGGGGGACAGGGCCTGAAAAACTGTTTTTT; CDR3aa: CASRGTGPEKLFF
d_gene: NA; len: 15; j_gene: TRBJ2-7; v_gene: TRBV5-1; abundance: NA; CDR3nt: TGCGCCAGCAGACATACGGGACGGGACTTGAACGAGCAGTACTTC; CDR3aa: CASRHTGRDLNEQYF
d_gene: TRBD2; len: 16; j_gene: TRBJ2-7; v_gene: TRBV6-1; abundance: NA; CDR3nt: TGTGCCAGCAGTGAAAGACTAGCGGGAGGGCCATACGAGCAGTACTTC; CDR3aa: CASSERLAGGPYEQYF
d_gene: NA; len: 14; j_gene: TRBJ2-1; v_gene: TRBV29-1; abundance: NA; CDR3nt: TGCAGCGGATCAGGGAGGAGCTCCTACAATGAGCAGTTCTTC; CDR3aa: CSGSGRSSYNEQFF
d_gene: NA; len: 14; j_gene: TRBJ2-7; v_gene: TRBV6-5; abundance: NA; CDR3nt: TGTGCCAGCAGTTACAACAGGCGCCCCTACGAGCAGTACTTC; CDR3aa: CASSYNRRPYEQYF
d_gene: NA; len: 15; j_gene: TRBJ2-1; v_gene: TRBV2; abundance: once; CDR3nt: TGTGCCAGCAGTGAAGGAGGCGTCTCCTACAATGAGCAGTTCTTC; CDR3aa: CASSEGGVSYNEQFF
d_gene: NA; len: 14; j_gene: TRBJ1-1; v_gene: TRBV1; abundance: NA; CDR3nt: TGCACCAGCACCCGGGAGAGGGATTGCACTGAAGCTTTCTTT; CDR3aa: CTSTRERDCTEAFF
d_gene: TRBD1; len: 18; j_gene: TRBJ1-5; v_gene: TRBV7-8; abundance: NA; CDR3nt: TGTGCCAGCAGCTACCCCGCGTGGGACAGTCTTAGCAATCAGCCCCAGCATTTT; CDR3aa: CASSYPAWDSLSNQPQHF
d_gene: TRBD2; len: 16; j_gene: TRBJ2-3; v_gene: TRBV15; abundance: NA; CDR3nt: TGTGCCACCAGCAGCTCATTAGCGGGGGGTGCAGATACGCAGTATTTT; CDR3aa: CATSSSLAGGADTQYF